Following are 14 T cell receptor beta chains from one sample sequenced in a study of blood T cell repertoires in COVID-19 (dated by TCRdb to 2018 to 2020). Library construction relied on the immunoSEQ multiplex PCR assay. TCRdb's version of the immuneACCESS table is confined to in-frame rearrangements and falls short of the full clone set. An unresolved V gene accounts for under half of the shortfall where checked; the remainder is of unknown origin. The sample table shows some 320,000 clones, and around 84% are seen once. The top ten constitute 1.9% of the sample. The sample taken for sequencing was PBMCs or T cells enriched from blood (not recorded which). The receptors shown here come from a woman aged 25 to 45 who had been exposed to COVID-19.

The chain combines TRBV6-1 with TRBJ2-7, with D possibly matching TRBD2 (6 bases). V lost 0 bases, J lost 0 bases, and 9 bases lay in between. This CDR3 has 15 amino acids. CDR1 is MNHNS, CDR2 SASEGT, per germline. DNA of the CDR3: TGTGCCAGCAGTGAAGCCCCGACTAGCTCCTACGAGCAGTACTTC. Its translation is CASSEAPTSSYEQYF.

The chain uses TRBV12-3 or TRBV12-4 and TRBJ1-1; TRBD1 might be the D (6 bases). This CDR3 has 12 amino acids. V lost 6 bases to trimming and J lost 8 bases, with 13 bases between them. CDR3 DNA: TGTGCCAGCAGGAAAGGGACAAACGAAGCTTTCTTT. Its translation is CASRKGTNEAFF.

The V gene is TRBV30, the J gene TRBJ2-1; 9 positions agree with TRBD2. Germline CDR1 GTSNPN, CDR2 SVGIG (reference sequence). The CDR3 has 14 amino acids. J gave up 4 bases and V 4 bases, and 5 bases lay outside the gene matches. CDR3 residues: CAWTIAGAYNEQFF. The CDR3 nucleotides read TGTGCCTGGACCATAGCGGGAGCGTACAATGAGCAGTTCTTC.

The chain uses TRBV6-5 and TRBJ1-2; 10 positions match TRBD1. The V segment lost 4 bases and the J segment 8 bases; nucleotides outside the gene matches: 7. CDR3 size: 14 residues. In germline, CDR1 is MNHEY, CDR2 SVGAGI. CDR3 sequence reads: CASSSIDRGQGYTF. CDR3 bases: TGTGCCAGCAGTTCAATTGACAGGGGGCAAGGCTACACCTTC.

CDR3 DNA sequence: TGTGCCAGCAGCATGACTAGCGGATCTAGCACAGATACGCAGTATTTT. Translation: CASSMTSGSSTDTQYF. The V and J genes are TRBV7-9 and TRBJ2-3; 9 nucleotides line up with TRBD2. The germline CDR1 and CDR2 sequences are SEHNR and FQNEAQ (reference sequence). With 5 bases clipped from V and 0 bases from J, the junction kept 6 bases outside the gene matches. The CDR3 is made up of 16 amino acids.

V gene TRBV15 combines with J gene TRBJ1-1; D remains unclear. Germline assignment: CDR1 LNHNV and CDR2 YYDKDF (reference sequence). V lost 5 bases and J 8 bases, leaving 9 bases between the germline ends. CDR3 size: 11 residues. The CDR3 here is CATSGAVEAFF. The CDR3 nucleotides read TGTGCCACCAGCGGCGCGGTGGAAGCTTTCTTT.

This clone was picked up a small number of times. This CDR3 is also generated by other DNA sequences in the sample. The gene calls are TRBV28 and TRBJ2-3; tentatively, D is TRBD2 (6 bases). Trimming stripped 2 bases from V and 0 bases from J, with 6 bases between. Germline CDR1 and CDR2: MDHEN and SYDVKM. The CDR3 is made up of 14 amino acids. CDR3: CASSLGGSTDTQYF. The CDR3 coding sequence is TGTGCCAGCAGTTTAGGAGGGAGCACAGATACGCAGTATTTT. Filled out from reference TRBV28 and TRBJ2-3, the complete variable domain reads DVKVTQSSRYLVKRTGEKVFLECVQDMDHENMFWYRQDPGLGLRLIYFSYDVKMKEKGDIPEGYSVSREKKERFSLILESASTNQTSMYLCASSLGGSTDTQYFGPGTRLTVL.

This clone appeared a single time. This chain connects TRBV9 to TRBJ2-4; D unclear. The ends were cut back, 3 bases at V and 3 bases at J, with 10 bases in the middle. This CDR3 comprises 14 residues. CDR1 SGDLS and CDR2 YYNGEE come from the germline V gene. CDR3 nucleotide sequence: TGTGCCAGCAGCGCAACAAGAAACAAAAACATTCAGTACTTC. It encodes CASSATRNKNIQYF.

V is TRBV24-1 and J is TRBJ1-3; D gene uncertain. The V end lost 10 bases, the J end lost 1 base, and 10 bases lay between the germline ends. The CDR3 runs 13 residues. Germline V gene lookup returns CDR1 KGHDR and CDR2 SFDVKD. CDR3 DNA: TGTGCCACGGAGGACGGGTCTGGAAACACCATATATTTT. Translated, it gives CATEDGSGNTIYF.

J is TRBJ2-6 and V is TRBV30, with D perhaps matching TRBD1 (5 bases). The CDR3 is made up of 15 amino acids. Deletions cut 5 bases from V and 0 bases from J, with 11 bases between. The germline CDR1 and CDR2 sequences are GTSNPN and SVGIG (reference sequence). The chain's CDR3 is CAWGTGLSGANVLTF. DNA of the CDR3: TGTGCCTGGGGTACAGGCCTCTCTGGGGCCAACGTCCTGACTTTC.

The rearrangement uses TRBV4-2 and TRBJ2-7; TRBD1 matches at 12 bases. V was clipped by 6 bases and J by 3 bases; unmatched bases: 3. The CDR3 spans 14 residues. Germline assignment: CDR1 LGHNA and CDR2 YNFKEQ. CDR3 nucleotide sequence: TGTGCCAGCAGGGGGACAGGGGGCAACTACGAGCAGTACTTC. Protein sequence: CASRGTGGNYEQYF.

V usage is TRBV19 and J usage is TRBJ1-2; 7 nucleotides line up with TRBD1. V lost 7 bases to trimming and J lost 1 base; unmatched junction nucleotides: 12. The CDR3 runs to 16 residues. Germline CDR1 LNHDA, CDR2 SQIVND (reference sequence). In nucleotides, the CDR3 is TGTGCCAGTAACCCTGGCCGGGACAGAGTTAACTATGGCTACACCTTC. It yields the protein CASNPGRDRVNYGYTF.

The chain joins TRBV18 to TRBJ1-6; 8 nucleotides match TRBD1. In germline, CDR1 is KGHSH, CDR2 LQKENI. V shed 7 bases and J 9 bases; nucleotides not matched to a gene: 8. The CDR3 loop spans 14 amino acids. Here the CDR3 reads CASFKDRDSSPLHF. The CDR3 nucleotides read TGTGCCAGCTTCAAGGACAGGGACTCTTCACCCCTCCACTTT.

The chain combines TRBV4-3 with TRBJ1-2; 9 bases line up with TRBD1. The CDR3 length is 19 residues. The V gene end was trimmed by 0 bases and the J gene end by 6 bases; junction bases not matched to a gene: 17. Germline CDR1 reads LGHNA; CDR2 reads YSLEER. The CDR3 DNA sequence: TGCGCCAGCAGCCAAGATCTGGCACCCTTTTCAGACAGGGGGAATGGCTACACCTTC. Translation gives CASSQDLAPFSDRGNGYTF.